One sample yielded the 6 T cell receptor beta chains listed below, sequenced in a study of blood T cell repertoires in COVID-19. Here immunoSEQ multiplex PCR was the method, and the copy in TCRdb shows in-frame clones only, minus some. The sample comprises 90,000 to 150,000 clones, 88% of which are singletons, and about 0.9% rests with the top ten. Sequenced material: peripheral blood. Every receptor here comes from a woman aged 50 to 60 with active or convalescent COVID-19.

CDR3 DNA: TGTGCCAGCAGCTTACAGGGGGTGAGAGAAAAACTGTTTTTT. Residues: CASSLQGVREKLFF. This chain joins TRBV7-8 and TRBJ1-4; 7 bases are a match to TRBD1. Germline V gives CDR1 SGHVS, CDR2 FQNEAQ. The CDR3 is made up of 14 amino acids. J gave up 8 bases and V 2 bases, and 5 bases lay outside the gene matches.

The V and J genes are TRBV7-2 and TRBJ2-7; D gene unclear. Looked up from germline, CDR1 is SGHTA and CDR2 is FQGNSA. The CDR3 covers 14 residues. V was trimmed by 2 bases and J by 6 bases, leaving 14 bases between them. The DNA for the CDR3 is TGTGCCAGCAGCTTAAACACCCTCCTAGGCGAGCAGTACTTC. Encoded protein: CASSLNTLLGEQYF.

This sequence joins TRBV3-1 (or the pseudogene TRBV3-2) and TRBJ1-4; TRBD1 matches at 10 bases. With V trimmed by 3 bases and J by 6 bases, 7 bases remained unmatched. This CDR3 has 16 residues. Germline V gives CDR1 LGHDT, CDR2 YNNKEL (reference sequence). The CDR3 protein is CASSQGRGQGYEKLFF. As DNA, the CDR3 is TGTGCCAGCAGCCAGGGGCGGGGACAGGGGTATGAAAAACTGTTTTTT.

This clone came up a few times. This rearrangement joins TRBV19 to TRBJ1-2; the D gene is possibly TRBD1 (5 bases). CDR3 length: 14 amino acids. V was pared by 2 bases and J by 12 bases, with 19 bases between. Germline V gene lookup returns CDR1 LNHDA and CDR2 SQIVND (reference sequence). In DNA, the CDR3 is TGTGCCAGTAGTATAAGTGTGGTCAGGGAAAGTCACACCTTC. This translates into CASSISVVRESHTF.

J is TRBJ2-4 and V is TRBV7-9; 8 nucleotides agree with TRBD1. The CDR3 contains 18 residues. Trimming cost V 5 bases and J 2 bases; bases outside gene matches: 14. CDR1 and CDR2 (germline): SEHNR, FQNEAQ (reference sequence). The CDR3 spells CASSRQGSPQIPKNIQYF. The CDR3 bases are TGTGCCAGCAGCCGACAGGGGTCCCCTCAAATCCCCAAAAACATTCAGTACTTC.

The chain couples TRBV27 to TRBJ1-3; D is undetermined. CDR1 is MNHEY, CDR2 SMNVEV, per germline (reference sequence). This CDR3 contains 13 residues. Trimming removed 11 bases from V and 0 bases from J, with 11 bases in between. The CDR3 region is CAGPHCSGNTIYF. The CDR3 region has the DNA TGTGCCGGGCCTCACTGCTCTGGAAACACCATATATTTT.